This T cell receptor beta chain was captured in a study of human T cells and chemical hapten exposure (dated by TCRdb to about 2021). Regarding the research as a whole: For sensitization, 2% DPC in acetone was applied to a 2 cm by 2 cm area of upper inner arm skin. The mostly female patient cohort included alopecia areata with under or over 50% scalp involvement, alopecia totalis and alopecia universalis. Libraries were pooled for sequencing, and per-sample TCR yields varied mainly because of small differences in library volumes within the pool. Blood samples were taken from patients before sensitization (week 0) and then at 2, 6 and about 24 weeks after DPC sensitization. Throughout the approximately 25-week study period, patients were also given weekly therapeutic DPC doses on the scalp. Patch testing was done on the upper back using Finn chambers containing 0.01% DPC, and results were scored after 6 days according to International Contact Dermatitis Research Group standards. For TCR sequencing, blood came from about 28 alopecia patients at anywhere from one to four time points (pre-sensitization, 2, 6 and 24 weeks). Peripheral blood TCR repertoire changes were tracked in vivo in alopecia patients during primary and secondary sensitization to the hapten diphenylcyclopropenone (DPC). Paper-wide results and their limitations: All patients had alopecia, a presumed autoimmune disease, so their immune response might differ from that of healthy individuals. The number of PT1 expanded TCRs positively correlated with patch test score, significant at thresholds 8, 16 and 32 but not 4. Compared with pre-sensitization or healthy control sets, expanded TCRs formed significantly more large CDR3 similarity clusters, which is consistent with antigen-driven responses. After repeated subsampling, changes were observed in the strength of the expansion versus patch-test correlation and in the threshold at which the correlation became significant. DPC sensitization did not change the number of TCRs with a frequency above 1 in 1000, and there was no evidence of changes in global repertoire structure.

The protocol used for the library was RACE. TCRdb records NextSeq 500 as the sequencer. Library preparation attached unique molecular identifiers to individual cDNA molecules for quantitative, reproducible TCR counting. For every blood RNA sample, sequencing covered both the TCR alpha and TCR beta chains. As for the original processing: The median number of TCRs per sample was some 100,000, ranging from roughly 23,224 to 690,600. V, J and CDR3 annotation of the TCR reads was performed with the Decombinator software suite. For the PS versus PT1 abundance plots, all samples were subsampled to the same number of TCRs (28,000). TCRs were defined as expanded if absent before sensitization and observed at least eight times at the 2-week time point. TCRdb trimmed public reads at Q25 via fastp, called clones via MiXCR and kept in-frame beta chains. Identical CDR3 proteins give one entry, which carries the most common genes and DNA. In this record, the V and J calls reflect TCRdb's handling and not the investigators' own analysis. The sample has about 380,000 distinct CDR3 sequences on record, 4.5% to 5.5% of them singletons. Around 2.6% of the sample is in the top ten clones.

According to the germline V gene, CDR1 reads SGHDN and CDR2 reads FVKESK. The CDR3 starts with the cysteine, ends with the phenylalanine, and has 18 residues. Here the CDR3 DNA is all that survives: 54 bases in frame from base 1. Trimming takes 2 bases off V and 4 bases off J; junction bases not matched to a gene: 8. In its sample, this clonotype was seen many times. Its specific antigen is unknown. Per-base qualities were not stored, and no clone one base away is much larger. What this sample's time point label stands for: pre-sensitization, week 0. Taken with the paper, the label for treatment or condition translates to: therapeutic diphenylcyclopropenone sensitization with weekly scalp DPC. At each patch-test visit, blood was drawn before the patch test was applied. Patients were eligible if aged 18 to 70, diagnosed with alopecia and judged suitable for DPC therapy, and pregnant patients were excluded. Total RNA was extracted from unfractionated whole blood collected in Tempus Blood RNA tubes.

Sequenced here: whole blood, sampled in connection with sensitization to the hapten diphenylcyclopropenone (DPC). The receptor's source is a woman aged 45 to 65 with alopecia areata. Some clones in this sample may be carry-over from other donors' samples. This sequence uses TRBV14 and TRBJ2-7; TRBD2 aligns with 16 central bases. The encoded CDR3 is CASSQSGLAGGPSYEQYF. The DNA reads TGTGCCAGCAGCCAATCGGGACTAGCGGGAGGGCCCTCTTACGAGCAGTACTTC.